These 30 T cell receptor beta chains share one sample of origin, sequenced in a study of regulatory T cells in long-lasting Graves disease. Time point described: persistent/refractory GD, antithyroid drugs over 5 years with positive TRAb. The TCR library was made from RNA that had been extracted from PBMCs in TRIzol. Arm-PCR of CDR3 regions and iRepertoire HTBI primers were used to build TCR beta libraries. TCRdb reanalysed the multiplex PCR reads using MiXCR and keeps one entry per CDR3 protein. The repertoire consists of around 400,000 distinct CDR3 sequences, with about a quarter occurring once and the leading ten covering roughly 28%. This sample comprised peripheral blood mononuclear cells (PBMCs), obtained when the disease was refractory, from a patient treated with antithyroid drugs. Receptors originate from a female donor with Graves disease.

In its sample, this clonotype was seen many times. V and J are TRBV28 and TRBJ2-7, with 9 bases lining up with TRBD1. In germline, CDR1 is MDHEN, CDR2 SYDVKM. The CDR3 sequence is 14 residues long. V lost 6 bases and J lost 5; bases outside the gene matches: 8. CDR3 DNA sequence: TGTGCCAGCAGCACCGGGACAGGGTTCGACGAGCAGTACTTC. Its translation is CASSTGTGFDEQYF.

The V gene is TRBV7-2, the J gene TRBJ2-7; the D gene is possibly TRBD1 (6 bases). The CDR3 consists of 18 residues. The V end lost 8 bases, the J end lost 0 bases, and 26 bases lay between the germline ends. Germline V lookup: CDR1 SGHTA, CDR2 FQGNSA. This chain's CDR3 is CASGTGTTPKASSYEQYF. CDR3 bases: TGTGCCAGCGGTACAGGGACCACTCCAAAAGCGTCCTCCTACGAGCAGTACTTC.

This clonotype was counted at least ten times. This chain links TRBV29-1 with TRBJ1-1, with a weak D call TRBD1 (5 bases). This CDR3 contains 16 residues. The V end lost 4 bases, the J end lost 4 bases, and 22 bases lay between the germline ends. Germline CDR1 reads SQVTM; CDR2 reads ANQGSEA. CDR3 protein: CSVVEQDIVRLTEAFF. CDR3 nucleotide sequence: TGCAGCGTTGTCGAACAGGACATAGTACGTCTCACTGAAGCTTTCTTT.

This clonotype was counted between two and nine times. The CDR3 coding sequence is TGCAGTGCTAGTATTGGACAGAACTATGGCTACACCTTC. Translation gives CSASIGQNYGYTF. The J gene is TRBJ1-2, the V gene TRBV20-1; maybe TRBD1 (6 bases). Germline-derived CDR1 and CDR2 are DFQATT and SNEGSKA (reference sequence). V lost 3 bases and J lost 2, with 10 bases in between. The CDR3 consists of 13 residues.

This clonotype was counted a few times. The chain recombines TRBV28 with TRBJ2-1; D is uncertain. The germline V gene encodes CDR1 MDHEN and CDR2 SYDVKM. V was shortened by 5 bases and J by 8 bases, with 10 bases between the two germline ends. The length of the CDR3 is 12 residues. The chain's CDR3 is CASSATGDEQFF. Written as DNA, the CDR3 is TGTGCCAGCAGTGCGACTGGCGATGAGCAGTTCTTC. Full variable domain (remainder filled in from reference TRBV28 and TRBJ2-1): DVKVTQSSRYLVKRTGEKVFLECVQDMDHENMFWYRQDPGLGLRLIYFSYDVKMKEKGDIPEGYSVSREKKERFSLILESASTNQTSMYLCASSATGDEQFFGPGTRLTVL.

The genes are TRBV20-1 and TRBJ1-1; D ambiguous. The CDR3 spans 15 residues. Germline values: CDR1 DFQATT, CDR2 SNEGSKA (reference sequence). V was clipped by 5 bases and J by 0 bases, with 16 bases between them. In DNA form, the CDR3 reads TGCAGTGCTGAGGCGGTAGACAAGATGAACACTGAAGCTTTCTTT. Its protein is CSAEAVDKMNTEAFF.

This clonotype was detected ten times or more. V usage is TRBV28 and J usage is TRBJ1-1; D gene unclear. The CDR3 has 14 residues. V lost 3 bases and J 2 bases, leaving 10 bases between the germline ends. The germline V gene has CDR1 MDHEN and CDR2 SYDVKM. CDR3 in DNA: TGTGCCAGCAGTTTTGGCTTCGGAAACACTGAAGCTTTCTTT. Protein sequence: CASSFGFGNTEAFF. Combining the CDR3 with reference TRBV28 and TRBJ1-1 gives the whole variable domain DVKVTQSSRYLVKRTGEKVFLECVQDMDHENMFWYRQDPGLGLRLIYFSYDVKMKEKGDIPEGYSVSREKKERFSLILESASTNQTSMYLCASSFGFGNTEAFFGQGTRLTVV.

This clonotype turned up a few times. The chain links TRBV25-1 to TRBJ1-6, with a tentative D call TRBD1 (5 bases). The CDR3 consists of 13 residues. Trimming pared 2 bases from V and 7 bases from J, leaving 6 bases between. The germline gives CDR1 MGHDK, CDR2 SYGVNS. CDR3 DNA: TGTGCCAGCAGTGAAGGGGCCAATTCACCCCTCCACTTT. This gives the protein CASSEGANSPLHF.

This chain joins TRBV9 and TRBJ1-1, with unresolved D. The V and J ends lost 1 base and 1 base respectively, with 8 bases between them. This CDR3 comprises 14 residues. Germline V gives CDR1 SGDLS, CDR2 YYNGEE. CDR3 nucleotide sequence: TGTGCCAGCAGCGTATACGGGGAGAACACTGAAGCTTTCTTT. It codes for CASSVYGENTEAFF.

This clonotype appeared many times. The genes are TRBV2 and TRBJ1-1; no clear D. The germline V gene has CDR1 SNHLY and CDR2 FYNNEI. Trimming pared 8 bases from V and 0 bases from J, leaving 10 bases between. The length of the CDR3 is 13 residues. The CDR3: CASRDKMNTEAFF. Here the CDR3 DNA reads TGTGCCAGCCGCGACAAAATGAACACTGAAGCTTTCTTT.

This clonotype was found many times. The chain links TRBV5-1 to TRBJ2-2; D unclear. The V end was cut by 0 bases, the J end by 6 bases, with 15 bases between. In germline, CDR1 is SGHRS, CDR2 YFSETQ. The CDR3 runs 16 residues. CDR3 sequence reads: CASSLELTRTPGELFF. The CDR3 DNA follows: TGCGCCAGCAGCTTGGAGCTAACCCGAACCCCCGGGGAGCTGTTTTTT.

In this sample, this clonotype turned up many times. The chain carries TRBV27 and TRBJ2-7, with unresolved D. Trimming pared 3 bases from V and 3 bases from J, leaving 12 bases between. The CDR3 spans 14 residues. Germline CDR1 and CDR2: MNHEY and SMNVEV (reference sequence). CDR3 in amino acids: CASSLRIGIYEQYF. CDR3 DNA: TGTGCCAGCAGTTTGCGAATAGGGATCTACGAGCAGTACTTC.

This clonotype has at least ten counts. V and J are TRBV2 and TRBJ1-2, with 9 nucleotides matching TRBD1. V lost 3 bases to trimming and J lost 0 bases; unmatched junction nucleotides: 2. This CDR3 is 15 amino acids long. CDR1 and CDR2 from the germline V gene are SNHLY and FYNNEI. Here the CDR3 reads CASSEGQGSNYGYTF. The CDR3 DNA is TGTGCCAGCAGTGAGGGACAGGGATCTAACTATGGCTACACCTTC.

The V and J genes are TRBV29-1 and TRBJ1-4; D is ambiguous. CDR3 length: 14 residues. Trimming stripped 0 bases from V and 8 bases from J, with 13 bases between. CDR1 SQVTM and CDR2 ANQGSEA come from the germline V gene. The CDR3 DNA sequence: TGCAGCGTTGAAGAAGGGCAGTTAGGGGAAAAACTGTTTTTT. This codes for CSVEEGQLGEKLFF.

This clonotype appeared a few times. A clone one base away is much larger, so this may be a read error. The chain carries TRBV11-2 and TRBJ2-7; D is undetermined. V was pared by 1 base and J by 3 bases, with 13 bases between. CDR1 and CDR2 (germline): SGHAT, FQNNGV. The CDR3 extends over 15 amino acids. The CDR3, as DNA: TGTGCCAGCAGCTTAGGGTTAAGATTAGGCTACGAGCAGTACTTC. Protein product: CASSLGLRLGYEQYF.

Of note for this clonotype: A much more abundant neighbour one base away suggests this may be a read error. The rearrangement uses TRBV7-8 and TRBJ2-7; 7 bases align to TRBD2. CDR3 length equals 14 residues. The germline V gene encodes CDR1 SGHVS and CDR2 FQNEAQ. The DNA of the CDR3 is TGTGCCAGCAGTGGGAGGGTGCTCCCCGCCGAGAAGTACTTC. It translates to CASSGRVLPAEKYF.

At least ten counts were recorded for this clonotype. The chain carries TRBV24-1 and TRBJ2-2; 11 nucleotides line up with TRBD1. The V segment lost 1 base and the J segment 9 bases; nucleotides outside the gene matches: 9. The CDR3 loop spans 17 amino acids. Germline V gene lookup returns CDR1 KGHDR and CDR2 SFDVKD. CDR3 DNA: TGTGCCACCAGTGATTTTCCCCTCGGACAGGGGGCTAGGGAGCTGTTTTTT. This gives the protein CATSDFPLGQGARELFF.

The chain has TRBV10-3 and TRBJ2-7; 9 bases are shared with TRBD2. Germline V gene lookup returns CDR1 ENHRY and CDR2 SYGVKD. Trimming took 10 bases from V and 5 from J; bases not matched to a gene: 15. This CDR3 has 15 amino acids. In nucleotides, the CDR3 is TGTGCCACCCGCCCTCTGGCGGGGGGGATGGACGAGCAGTACTTC. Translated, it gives CATRPLAGGMDEQYF.

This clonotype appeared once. The CDR3 region is CASSFGSTLFSGDNEQFF. The CDR3 nucleotides are TGTGCCAGCAGTTTCGGTTCTACCCTCTTTTCGGGGGACAATGAGCAGTTCTTC. This chain connects TRBV12-3 or TRBV12-4 to TRBJ2-1; D might be TRBD2 (6 bases). CDR3 size: 18 residues. Trimming left V 3 bases short and J 5 bases short, with 23 bases between.

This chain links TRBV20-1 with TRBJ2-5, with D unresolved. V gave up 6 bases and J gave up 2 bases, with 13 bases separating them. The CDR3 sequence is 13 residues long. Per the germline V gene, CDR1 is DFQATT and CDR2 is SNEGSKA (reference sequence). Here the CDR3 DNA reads TGCAGTGCCACAAGCACTGGGCAAGAGACCCAGTACTTC. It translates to CSATSTGQETQYF.

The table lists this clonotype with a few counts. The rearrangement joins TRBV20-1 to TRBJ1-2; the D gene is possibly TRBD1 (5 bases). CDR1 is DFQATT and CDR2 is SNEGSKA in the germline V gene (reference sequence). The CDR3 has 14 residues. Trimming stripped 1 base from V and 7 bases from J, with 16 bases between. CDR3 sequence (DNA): TGCAGTGCTAGAGCTTACGAAGGGGCGGGTGGCTACACCTTC. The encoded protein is CSARAYEGAGGYTF.

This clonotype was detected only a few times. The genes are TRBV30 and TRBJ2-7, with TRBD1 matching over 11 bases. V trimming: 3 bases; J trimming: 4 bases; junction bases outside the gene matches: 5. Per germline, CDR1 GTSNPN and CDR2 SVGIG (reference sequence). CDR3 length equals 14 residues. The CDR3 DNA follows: TGTGCCTGGAGCGGAGGACAGGGGGCTTACGAGCAGTACTTC. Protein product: CAWSGGQGAYEQYF.

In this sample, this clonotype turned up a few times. The CDR3 here is CASSSRRTNAGANVLTF. The CDR3 region has the DNA TGTGCCAGCAGCTCCCGTAGGACTAATGCTGGGGCCAACGTCCTGACTTTC. The chain joins TRBV7-2 to TRBJ2-6; a possible D gene is TRBD2 (6 bases). This CDR3 contains 17 residues. CDR1 is SGHTA and CDR2 is FQGNSA in the germline V gene. V lost 4 bases, J lost 2 bases, and 15 bases lay in between.

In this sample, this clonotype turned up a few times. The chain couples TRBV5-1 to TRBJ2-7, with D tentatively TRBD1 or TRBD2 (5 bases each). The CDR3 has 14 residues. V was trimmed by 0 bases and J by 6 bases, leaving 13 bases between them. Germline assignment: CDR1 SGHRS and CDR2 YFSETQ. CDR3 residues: CASSLAGTFFEQYF. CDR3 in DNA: TGCGCCAGCAGCTTGGCAGGGACCTTCTTCGAGCAGTACTTC.

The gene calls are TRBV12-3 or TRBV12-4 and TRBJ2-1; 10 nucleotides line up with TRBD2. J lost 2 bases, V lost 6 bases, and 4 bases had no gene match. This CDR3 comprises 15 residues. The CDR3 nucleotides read TGTGCCAGCAGGGTAGCGGGAGGTACCTACAATGAGCAGTTCTTC. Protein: CASRVAGGTYNEQFF.

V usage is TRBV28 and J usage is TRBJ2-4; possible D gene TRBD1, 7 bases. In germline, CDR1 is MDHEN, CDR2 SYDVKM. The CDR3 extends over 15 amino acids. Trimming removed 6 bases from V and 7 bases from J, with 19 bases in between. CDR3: CASSSRPPGGNIQYF. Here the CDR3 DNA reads TGTGCCAGCAGCTCACGACCGCCAGGGGGGAACATTCAGTACTTC.

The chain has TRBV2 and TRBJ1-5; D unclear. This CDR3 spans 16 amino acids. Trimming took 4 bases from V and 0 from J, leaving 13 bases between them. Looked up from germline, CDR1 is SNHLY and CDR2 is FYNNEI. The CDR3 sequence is CASSGQVGSSNQPQHF. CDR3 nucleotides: TGTGCCAGCAGTGGCCAAGTCGGGAGTAGCAATCAGCCCCAGCATTTT.

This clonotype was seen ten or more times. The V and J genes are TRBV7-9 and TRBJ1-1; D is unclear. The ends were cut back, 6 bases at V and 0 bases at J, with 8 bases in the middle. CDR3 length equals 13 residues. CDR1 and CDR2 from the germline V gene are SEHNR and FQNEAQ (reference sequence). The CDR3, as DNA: TGTGCCAGCAGTTCTGGGGTGAACACTGAAGCTTTCTTT. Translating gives CASSSGVNTEAFF.

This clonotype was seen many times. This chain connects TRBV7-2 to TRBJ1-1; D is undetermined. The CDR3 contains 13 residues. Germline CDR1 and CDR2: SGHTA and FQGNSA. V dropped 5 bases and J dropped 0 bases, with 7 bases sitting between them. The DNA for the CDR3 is TGTGCCAGCAGCCCACGGATGAACACTGAAGCTTTCTTT. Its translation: CASSPRMNTEAFF.

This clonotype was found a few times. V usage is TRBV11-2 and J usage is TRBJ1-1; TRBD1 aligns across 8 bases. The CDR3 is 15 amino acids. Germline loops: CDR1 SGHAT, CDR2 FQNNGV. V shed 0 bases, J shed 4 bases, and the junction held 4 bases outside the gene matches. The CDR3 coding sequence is TGTGCCAGCAGCTTAGATGGGGGGACAGGCACTGAAGCTTTCTTT. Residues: CASSLDGGTGTEAFF. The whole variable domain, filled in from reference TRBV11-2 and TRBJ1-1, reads EAGVAQSPRYKIIEKRQSVAFWCNPISGHATLYWYQQILGQGPKLLIQFQNNGVVDDSQLPKDRFSAERLKGVDSTLKIQPAKLEDSAVYLCASSLDGGTGTEAFFGQGTRLTVV.